Listed below are T cell receptor beta chains from one sample, sequenced in a study of tumor-infiltrating lymphocytes in primary liver carcinoma. TCRdb re-derived calls from the multiplex PCR reads in MiXCR, one entry per CDR3 protein. Found here are 95,000 to 100,000 distinct CDR3 sequences, about 63% of them singletons; the top ten hold roughly 12%. Sequenced input: liver tumor tissue from sampling region 2. The receptors were gathered from a woman aged 55-69 years with primary liver carcinoma and hepatitis B virus infection. Both conserved end residues are part of each CDR3. D genes are given only for firm matches. Expanded clones are given a class, and other clones once, few, many or no size at all.

j_gene: TRBJ2-7; abundance: few; d_gene: TRBD2; v_gene: TRBV27; CDR3aa: CASSSGLVSYEQYF; CDR3nt: TGTGCCAGCAGTTCGGGACTAGTCTCCTACGAGCAGTACTTC
j_gene: TRBJ2-7; abundance: -; d_gene: TRBD2; v_gene: TRBV12-3/TRBV12-4; CDR3aa: CASSPSGGRWYEQYF; CDR3nt: TGTGCCAGCAGCCCCTCCGGCGGGAGGTGGTACGAGCAGTACTTC
j_gene: TRBJ2-2; abundance: -; d_gene: -; v_gene: TRBV7-9; CDR3aa: CASSSSGETGELFF; CDR3nt: TGTGCCAGCAGCTCTTCGGGCGAGACCGGGGAGCTGTTTTTT
j_gene: TRBJ2-1; abundance: -; d_gene: -; v_gene: TRBV11-2; CDR3aa: CASSAGTVDYNEQYF; CDR3nt: TGTGCCAGCAGTGCCGGGACGGTGGACTACAATGAACAGTATTTC
j_gene: TRBJ2-5; abundance: many; d_gene: -; v_gene: TRBV6-6; CDR3aa: CASSRKETQYF; CDR3nt: TGTGCCAGCAGTCGAAAAGAGACCCAGTACTTC
j_gene: TRBJ1-1; abundance: few; d_gene: TRBD1; v_gene: TRBV10-3; CDR3aa: CATKPGQGSGTEAFF; CDR3nt: TGTGCCACCAAGCCCGGACAGGGGTCGGGCACTGAAGCTTTCTTT
j_gene: TRBJ2-7; abundance: once; d_gene: -; v_gene: TRBV28; CDR3aa: CTSSAGRGEQYF; CDR3nt: TGTACCAGCAGCGCGGGTCGGGGCGAGCAGTACTTC
j_gene: TRBJ1-2; abundance: few; d_gene: TRBD1; v_gene: TRBV2; CDR3aa: CASSVLGQAYGYTF; CDR3nt: TGTGCCAGCAGTGTGTTAGGACAGGCCTATGGCTACACCTTC
j_gene: TRBJ2-5; abundance: -; d_gene: -; v_gene: TRBV29-1; CDR3aa: CSVEGAMGEQETQYF; CDR3nt: TGCAGCGTTGAGGGGGCTATGGGGGAACAAGAGACCCAGTACTTC
j_gene: TRBJ1-4; abundance: -; d_gene: -; v_gene: TRBV29-1; CDR3aa: CSVGGWGEKLFF; CDR3nt: TGCAGTGTTGGTGGTTGGGGTGAAAAACTGTTTTTT
j_gene: TRBJ2-1; abundance: -; d_gene: TRBD2; v_gene: TRBV11-1; CDR3aa: CASISTSRAFNEQFF; CDR3nt: TGTGCAAGCATCTCGACTAGCAGGGCCTTCAATGAGCAGTTCTTC
j_gene: TRBJ2-2; abundance: -; d_gene: -; v_gene: TRBV6-1; CDR3aa: CASNELTRITNTGELFF; CDR3nt: TGTGCCAGCAATGAGTTGACTCGTATAACGAATACCGGGGAGCTGTTTTTT
j_gene: TRBJ2-2; abundance: -; d_gene: -; v_gene: TRBV4-2; CDR3aa: CASSRGAIGELFF; CDR3nt: TGTGCCAGCAGCCGAGGGGCTATCGGGGAGCTGTTTTTT
j_gene: TRBJ2-7; abundance: -; d_gene: -; v_gene: TRBV19; CDR3aa: CASGDGLYEQYF; CDR3nt: TGTGCCAGCGGGGACGGACTCTACGAGCAGTACTTC
j_gene: TRBJ2-3; abundance: -; d_gene: TRBD2; v_gene: TRBV20-1; CDR3aa: CSARASGRDTQYF; CDR3nt: TGCAGTGCAAGGGCTAGCGGGAGGGATACGCAGTATTTT
j_gene: TRBJ1-5; abundance: few; d_gene: -; v_gene: TRBV18; CDR3aa: CASSPNRSGQPQHF; CDR3nt: TGTGCCAGCTCTCCAAACCGTTCGGGGCAGCCCCAGCATTTT
j_gene: TRBJ2-1; abundance: -; d_gene: TRBD2; v_gene: TRBV11-3; CDR3aa: CASSPRLAGKRYEQFF; CDR3nt: TGTGCCAGCAGCCCCAGACTAGCGGGAAAAAGGTATGAGCAGTTCTTC
j_gene: TRBJ1-2; abundance: -; d_gene: -; v_gene: TRBV4-2; CDR3aa: CASNQEQGNWLNGYTF; CDR3nt: TGTGCAAGCAACCAAGAACAGGGAAATTGGCTTAATGGCTATACCTTC
j_gene: TRBJ2-1; abundance: -; d_gene: -; v_gene: TRBV11-2; CDR3aa: CTSSRWTGVLENEQFF; CDR3nt: TGTACCAGCAGCCGGTGGACTGGCGTGTTAGAAAATGAGCAGTTCTTC
j_gene: TRBJ1-6; abundance: -; d_gene: -; v_gene: TRBV7-9; CDR3aa: CASSLKNGSPLHF; CDR3nt: TGTGCCAGCAGCTTAAAAAACGGTTCACCCCTCCACTTT
j_gene: TRBJ2-7; abundance: -; d_gene: TRBD1; v_gene: TRBV11-3; CDR3aa: CASSPGVGGNNEQYF; CDR3nt: TGTGCCAGCAGCCCCGGGGTAGGGGGCAACAACGAGCAGTACTTC
j_gene: TRBJ2-3; abundance: -; d_gene: -; v_gene: TRBV5-5; CDR3aa: CASTFLARTSTDTQYF; CDR3nt: TGTGCCAGCACCTTCTTGGCAAGGACTAGCACAGATACGCAGTATTTT
j_gene: TRBJ2-2; abundance: -; d_gene: -; v_gene: TRBV11-2; CDR3aa: CASNHGASGTVELFF; CDR3nt: TGTGCCAGCAACCACGGGGCTAGTGGCACCGTGGAGCTGTTTTTT
j_gene: TRBJ1-1; abundance: few; d_gene: -; v_gene: TRBV18; CDR3aa: CASSPGMNTEAFF; CDR3nt: TGTGCCAGCTCACCAGGGATGAACACTGAAGCTTTCTTT
j_gene: TRBJ2-2; abundance: many; d_gene: TRBD1; v_gene: TRBV28; CDR3aa: CASRGQGWTGELFF; CDR3nt: TGTGCCAGCAGGGGACAGGGTTGGACCGGGGAGCTGTTTTTT
j_gene: TRBJ2-7; abundance: -; d_gene: TRBD2; v_gene: TRBV29-1; CDR3aa: CSVENSGSPPYEQYF; CDR3nt: TGCAGTGTTGAGAATAGCGGGAGCCCTCCCTACGAGCAGTACTTC
j_gene: TRBJ1-2; abundance: -; d_gene: -; v_gene: TRBV28; CDR3aa: CASGSGPWGGYTF; CDR3nt: TGTGCCAGCGGTTCCGGACCCTGGGGTGGCTATACCTTC
j_gene: TRBJ1-5; abundance: many; d_gene: -; v_gene: TRBV7-8; CDR3aa: CASSLSGQISQPQHF; CDR3nt: TGTGCCAGCAGCTTATCAGGGCAGATTTCCCAGCCCCAGCATTTT
j_gene: TRBJ2-3; abundance: -; d_gene: -; v_gene: TRBV11-2; CDR3aa: CASSLAMGSRSTGTQYF; CDR3nt: TGTGCCAGCAGCTTAGCAATGGGGAGTAGGAGCACAGGTACACAGTATTTT
j_gene: TRBJ1-1; abundance: many; d_gene: TRBD1; v_gene: TRBV6-2/TRBV6-3; CDR3aa: CASRGDSHTEAFF; CDR3nt: TGTGCCAGCAGAGGGGACAGCCACACTGAAGCTTTCTTT
j_gene: TRBJ2-1; abundance: once; d_gene: -; v_gene: TRBV11-3; CDR3aa: CASSSRGARTMDSDQFF; CDR3nt: TGTGCCAGCAGTTCCCGGGGGGCGCGGACCATGGACAGTGATCAGTTCTTC
j_gene: TRBJ1-1; abundance: -; d_gene: TRBD1; v_gene: TRBV11-2; CDR3aa: CASSQGGGLSTEAFF; CDR3nt: TGTGCCAGCAGCCAGGGGGGGGGTTTGAGCACTGAAGCTTTCTTT
j_gene: TRBJ2-7; abundance: -; d_gene: TRBD1; v_gene: TRBV6-5; CDR3aa: CASSFARTGLGGQYF; CDR3nt: TGTGCCAGCAGTTTCGCACGGACAGGCCTAGGTGGGCAGTACTTC
j_gene: TRBJ2-1; abundance: few; d_gene: TRBD2; v_gene: TRBV7-8; CDR3aa: CASRTNRGGLACNEQFF; CDR3nt: TGTGCCAGCAGGACGAACCGGGGGGGACTAGCGTGTAATGAGCAGTTCTTC
j_gene: TRBJ2-3; abundance: once; d_gene: -; v_gene: TRBV4-1; CDR3aa: CANSQEVRQTTRDTHYF; CDR3nt: TGCGCCAACAGCCAAGAGGTCCGGCAGACCACGCGGGATACGCATTATTTT
j_gene: TRBJ2-7; abundance: -; d_gene: TRBD2; v_gene: TRBV28; CDR3aa: CASSLGTSGSGYEQNF; CDR3nt: TGTGCCAGCAGTTTAGGGACTAGCGGGAGTGGCTACGAGCAGAACTTC
j_gene: TRBJ1-1; abundance: medium-sized; d_gene: -; v_gene: TRBV11-3; CDR3aa: CASSPQLGNTEAFF; CDR3nt: TGTGCCAGCAGCCCCCAGTTGGGGAACACTGAAGCTTTCTTT
j_gene: TRBJ2-5; abundance: many; d_gene: TRBD2; v_gene: TRBV28; CDR3aa: CASSYGPLTSGGQETQYF; CDR3nt: TGTGCCAGCAGTTACGGCCCCCTGACTAGCGGGGGCCAAGAGACCCAGTACTTC
j_gene: TRBJ2-1; abundance: -; d_gene: -; v_gene: TRBV11-2; CDR3aa: CASSLDTHRNEQFF; CDR3nt: TGTGCCAGCAGTCTAGATACCCACCGTAATGAGCAGTTCTTC
j_gene: TRBJ2-5; abundance: once; d_gene: -; v_gene: TRBV29-1; CDR3aa: CSALGRTYQETQYF; CDR3nt: TGCAGCGCCCTGGGACGGACCTACCAAGAGACCCAGTACTTC
j_gene: TRBJ2-7; abundance: -; d_gene: TRBD2; v_gene: TRBV5-4; CDR3aa: CPSCPPGSGRAYEQYF; CDR3nt: TGTCCCAGCTGCCCACCGGGTAGCGGGAGGGCGTACGAGCAGTACTTC
j_gene: TRBJ2-5; abundance: -; d_gene: TRBD2; v_gene: TRBV11-2; CDR3aa: CASSYSRGSGRKTQCF; CDR3nt: TGTGCCAGTAGCTACTCCCGTGGTAGCGGGAGAAAGACCCAGTGCTTC
j_gene: TRBJ2-1; abundance: -; d_gene: -; v_gene: TRBV2; CDR3aa: CASSLNGNRNEQFF; CDR3nt: TGTGCCAGCAGTCTGAACGGGAACCGCAATGAGCAGTTCTTC
j_gene: TRBJ2-2; abundance: many; d_gene: -; v_gene: TRBV6-5; CDR3aa: CASSPDRITGELFF; CDR3nt: TGTGCCAGCAGTCCCGACAGGATCACCGGGGAGCTGTTTTTT
j_gene: TRBJ2-3; abundance: once; d_gene: TRBD1; v_gene: TRBV11-3; CDR3aa: CTNSFTGTGGPSADTHYF; CDR3nt: TGTACCAACAGCTTTACGGGGACAGGGGGCCCAAGCGCAGATACGCACTATTTT
j_gene: TRBJ2-1; abundance: -; d_gene: TRBD1; v_gene: TRBV6-1; CDR3aa: CASCGQGEYNEQFF; CDR3nt: TGTGCCAGCTGCGGACAGGGGGAGTACAATGAGCAGTTCTTC
j_gene: TRBJ2-1; abundance: -; d_gene: -; v_gene: TRBV6-5; CDR3aa: CASRETRGSRGNEQIF; CDR3nt: TGTGCCAGCAGGGAGACTAGAGGGAGCCGTGGGAATGAGCAGATCTTC
j_gene: TRBJ2-5; abundance: -; d_gene: -; v_gene: TRBV29-1; CDR3aa: CSVETGLQETQCF; CDR3nt: TGCAGCGTGGAGACAGGCCTACAAGAGACCCAGTGCTTC
j_gene: TRBJ2-7; abundance: -; d_gene: TRBD1; v_gene: TRBV6-6; CDR3aa: CASSYLTGQDEHYF; CDR3nt: TGTGCCAGCAGTTACTTGACAGGGCAGGACGAGCATTACTTC
j_gene: TRBJ2-1; abundance: once; d_gene: -; v_gene: TRBV11-2; CDR3aa: CASSSRGARTMGNEQLF; CDR3nt: TGTGCCAGCAGTTCCCGGGGGGCGCGGACCATGGGCAATGAGCAGCTATTC
j_gene: TRBJ1-1; abundance: many; d_gene: -; v_gene: TRBV7-8; CDR3aa: CASSKIREGTEAFF; CDR3nt: TGTGCCAGCAGCAAAATCAGGGAGGGCACTGAAGCCTTCTTT
j_gene: TRBJ2-3; abundance: many; d_gene: TRBD2; v_gene: TRBV5-6; CDR3aa: CASSLGLAATTDTQYF; CDR3nt: TGTGCCAGCAGCTTAGGACTAGCGGCGACCACAGATACGCAGTATTTT